One sample yielded the 20 T cell receptor beta chains listed below, sequenced in a study of beta chain features in type 1 diabetes. General observations from the study: People with Type 1 diabetes carried modestly yet significantly shorter TCRB CDR3s in all four CD4+ subsets.

Their cognate antigens are unknown. The entirety of the isolated RNA underwent reverse transcription, so expressed TCRB transcripts were sequenced. Data came from immunoSEQ multiplex PCR; TCRdb stores just in-frame clones and leaves some out. Among 150,000 to 200,000 clones listed, more than 60% were seen once. What was sequenced was naive CD4+ T cells from blood. The receptors originated from a young man with type 1 diabetes.

The gene calls are TRBV6-6 and TRBJ2-1; D not certain. CDR1 is MNHNY and CDR2 is SVGAGI in the germline V gene (reference sequence). The CDR3 contains 14 residues. The V end lost 2 bases, the J end lost 0 bases, and 5 bases lay between the germline ends. The CDR3 sequence is CASSYQSSYNEQFF. CDR3 DNA sequence: TGTGCCAGCAGTTACCAGAGCTCCTACAATGAGCAGTTCTTC.

The chain employs TRBV19 and TRBJ2-3; D is undetermined. Per the germline V gene, CDR1 is LNHDA and CDR2 is SQIVND (reference sequence). The ends were cut back, 3 bases at V and 0 bases at J, with 7 bases in the middle. The CDR3 is 14 residues long. The CDR3 sequence: CASSIWGSTDTQYF. DNA for the CDR3: TGTGCCAGTAGTATTTGGGGAAGCACAGATACGCAGTATTTT.

This rearrangement joins TRBV7-2 to TRBJ2-2; D not resolved. Germline lookup yields CDR1 SGHTA and CDR2 FQGNSA. Trimming cost V 1 base and J 4 bases, with 10 bases left between them. The CDR3 contains 15 residues. In DNA form, the CDR3 reads TGTGCCAGCAGCTTAGGGCAAATACCCACCGGGGAGCTGTTTTTT. This codes for CASSLGQIPTGELFF.

This clone was recorded once. One end of the junction varies from germline; a read error may be responsible. The V and J genes are TRBV7-7 and TRBJ2-5; D possibly uses TRBD1 or TRBD2 (5 bases each). The germline gives CDR1 SSHAT, CDR2 FNYEAQ (reference sequence). The CDR3 spans 14 residues. CDR3 amino acids: CASSLVGAEETQYF. For the CDR3, the DNA is TGTGCTAGCAGCTTAGTCGGGGCAGAAGAGACCCAGTACTTC.

The chain combines TRBV28 with TRBJ1-1; no clear D. Germline CDR1 reads MDHEN; CDR2 reads SYDVKM. V was shortened by 2 bases and J by 0 bases, with 7 bases between the two germline ends. This CDR3 region has 14 residues. The CDR3 nucleotides are TGTGCCAGCAGTTTAGAACAGTTGAACACTGAAGCTTTCTTT. This gives the protein CASSLEQLNTEAFF.

The chain employs TRBV9 and TRBJ2-7, with 9 nucleotides matching TRBD1. The junction had 2 bases not matched to a gene; V was cut back by 0 bases and J by 1 base. The CDR3 has 15 residues. Per the germline V gene, CDR1 is SGDLS and CDR2 is YYNGEE. In DNA form, the CDR3 reads TGTGCCAGCAGCGTAGAAGGGACAGGGTCCTACGAGCAGTACTTC. Encoded protein: CASSVEGTGSYEQYF.

The chain has TRBV20-1 and TRBJ2-4; D remains ambiguous. The germline gives CDR1 DFQATT, CDR2 SNEGSKA (reference sequence). This CDR3 has 11 residues. V gave up 3 bases and J gave up 8 bases, with 8 bases separating them. DNA of the CDR3: TGCAGTGCTAGGGGATCGGACATTCAGTACTTC. Protein product: CSARGSDIQYF.

J is TRBJ2-5 and V is TRBV29-1; a possible D gene is TRBD1 (5 bases). Germline-derived CDR1 and CDR2 are SQVTM and ANQGSEA. The CDR3 runs 13 residues. V lost 6 bases and J lost 4, with 15 bases in between. The CDR3 protein is CSVDRGARETQYF. In DNA, the CDR3 is TGCAGCGTGGACCGTGGGGCCCGAGAGACCCAGTACTTC.

The chain's CDR3 is CSADRGWDYGYTF. CDR3 DNA: TGCAGCGCTGACAGGGGTTGGGACTATGGCTACACCTTC. This sequence joins TRBV29-1 and TRBJ1-2; 8 bases are shared with TRBD1. With 7 bases clipped from V and 3 bases from J, the junction kept 7 bases outside the gene matches. This CDR3 comprises 13 residues. From germline, CDR1 is SQVTM and CDR2 ANQGSEA.

The V gene is TRBV7-2, the J gene TRBJ1-1; D is perhaps TRBD1 (6 bases). V was cut by 4 bases and J by 6 bases, with 6 bases left in between. CDR1 and CDR2 from the germline V gene are SGHTA and FQGNSA. The CDR3 runs to 11 residues. The DNA for the CDR3 is TGTGCCAGCAGCTCAGGGGCTGAAGCTTTCTTT. Translating it yields CASSSGAEAFF.

This clone occurred once. The rearrangement uses TRBV27 and TRBJ1-1, with 9 nucleotides matching TRBD1. Germline CDR1 reads MNHEY; CDR2 reads SMNVEV (reference sequence). V lost 4 bases, J lost 1 base, and 4 bases stayed unmatched. The CDR3 has 15 amino acids. CDR3: CASSSLGQGNTEAFF. CDR3 DNA sequence: TGTGCCAGCAGTTCGCTGGGACAGGGGAACACTGAAGCTTTCTTT.

The chain uses TRBV5-1 and TRBJ2-3; D gene unclear. The CDR3 is 15 residues long. V was cut by 0 bases and J by 1 base, with 9 bases left in between. Germline assignment: CDR1 SGHRS and CDR2 YFSETQ. CDR3 in DNA: TGCGCCAGCAGCTTGGTTAGACACCGCACAGATACGCAGTATTTT. Protein: CASSLVRHRTDTQYF.

This clone was seen more than once but under ten times. V gene TRBV11-2 combines with J gene TRBJ2-3, with D uncertain. The CDR3 is 12 residues long. CDR1 and CDR2 from the germline V gene are SGHAT and FQNNGV. Trimming left V 3 bases short and J 4 bases short, with 5 bases between. The chain's CDR3 is CASSLLADTQYF. For the CDR3, the DNA is TGTGCCAGCAGCTTGCTTGCAGATACGCAGTATTTT.

The chain links TRBV7-2 to TRBJ2-2; D call uncertain. CDR1 is SGHTA and CDR2 is FQGNSA in the germline V gene. V lost 2 bases and J lost 6, with 10 bases in between. CDR3 length equals 14 residues. DNA of the CDR3: TGTGCCAGCAGCTTAATTGGGCCCGCCGGGGAGCTGTTTTTT. This codes for CASSLIGPAGELFF.

This sequence joins TRBV30 and TRBJ1-4, with a possible D match to TRBD1 (5 bases). CDR3 length equals 15 residues. Deletions cut 2 bases from V and 6 bases from J, with 16 bases between. The germline gives CDR1 GTSNPN, CDR2 SVGIG (reference sequence). The CDR3 sequence is CAWSPGDRWDEKLFF. The CDR3 nucleotides are TGTGCCTGGAGTCCGGGGGACCGGTGGGATGAAAAACTGTTTTTT.

This clone has more than one count but fewer than ten. This CDR3 is CASSLWTELTYEQYF. The CDR3 DNA follows: TGTGCCAGCAGCTTGTGGACGGAACTAACCTACGAGCAGTACTTC. The chain has TRBV7-2 and TRBJ2-7; D remains ambiguous. The CDR3 contains 15 residues. Per germline, CDR1 SGHTA and CDR2 FQGNSA. V was clipped by 3 bases and J by 2 bases, with 14 bases between them. Using reference TRBV7-2 and TRBJ2-7 for the parts outside the CDR3, the full variable domain is GAGVSQSPSNKVTEKGKDVELRCDPISGHTALYWYRQSLGQGLEFLIYFQGNSAPDKSGLPSDRFSAERTGGSVSTLTIQRTQQEDSAVYLCASSLWTELTYEQYFGPGTRLTVT.

This chain joins TRBV12-5 and TRBJ2-3; 10 bases are shared with TRBD2. Germline values: CDR1 LGHNT, CDR2 FRNRAP. The CDR3 has 15 amino acids. Germline trimming cut 6 bases from V and 6 bases from J; bases unmatched to any gene: 9. The CDR3 DNA reads TGTGCTAGTGGCCAAGGACTAGCGGATTCTGATACGCAGTATTTT. Translating gives CASGQGLADSDTQYF.

V is TRBV11-2 and J is TRBJ2-1; maybe TRBD1 (6 bases). V dropped 3 bases and J dropped 8 bases, with 17 bases sitting between them. This CDR3 is built from 15 residues. The germline V gene encodes CDR1 SGHAT and CDR2 FQNNGV. CDR3 in DNA: TGTGCCAGCAGCTTCACCCCAACAGGGTTCGATGAGCAGTTCTTC. Its translation is CASSFTPTGFDEQFF.

The V and J genes are TRBV20-1 and TRBJ1-2, with 7 bases that match TRBD1. The germline gives CDR1 DFQATT, CDR2 SNEGSKA (reference sequence). Unmatched junction bases numbered 11, after V lost 6 bases and J lost 13 bases. The CDR3 runs 11 residues. The CDR3 here is CSAKRDRRSTF. The DNA of the CDR3 is TGCAGTGCAAAGAGGGACAGACGTTCCACCTTC.

Only a few counts were recorded for this clone. This chain connects TRBV9 to TRBJ2-7; a possible D gene is TRBD1 (6 bases). Trimming pared 7 bases from V and 0 bases from J, leaving 14 bases between. The CDR3 is made up of 14 amino acids. Germline V lookup: CDR1 SGDLS, CDR2 YYNGEE. The CDR3 loop is CASGRDRSSYEQYF. In DNA, the CDR3 is TGTGCCAGCGGCCGAGACAGGTCCTCCTACGAGCAGTACTTC.